The rows below give T cell receptor beta chains drawn from one sample of a study of T cells in Graves' hyperthyroidism and ophthalmopathy. TCRdb analysed the multiplex PCR reads with MiXCR anew, one entry per CDR3 protein. The sample shows some 50,000 distinct CDR3 sequences, around 48% of them seen only once. Material for sequencing was blood. Receptors were obtained from a woman aged 45 to 65 with Graves' ophthalmopathy. Each CDR3 is given with its conserved first and last residue. The D gene is left open where the match is weak. Size is omitted from some rows. Given values are once, few, many or a class for expanded clones.

CDR3aa: CASSLAGTGAGLREQYF
CDR3nt: TGTGCCAGCAGCTTAGCGGGGACGGGAGCAGGATTACGAGAGCAGTACTTC
d_gene: NA
j_gene: TRBJ2-7
abundance: many
v_gene: TRBV11-1

CDR3aa: CASSPQITPYNEQFF
CDR3nt: TGTGCCAGTAGTCCCCAAATCACTCCCTACAATGAGCAGTTCTTC
d_gene: NA
j_gene: TRBJ2-1
abundance: many
v_gene: TRBV19

CDR3aa: CASSYFSGGGNEQFF
CDR3nt: TGTGCCAGCAGTTATTTCAGCGGGGGCGGGAATGAGCAGTTCTTC
d_gene: TRBD2
j_gene: TRBJ2-1
abundance: many
v_gene: TRBV6-5

CDR3aa: CAWSPVRVTSEQYF
CDR3nt: TGTGCCTGGAGTCCTGTACGGGTCACGTCCGAGCAGTACTTC
d_gene: NA
j_gene: TRBJ2-7
abundance: NA
v_gene: TRBV30

CDR3aa: CASSPSQTNTGELFF
CDR3nt: TGTGCCAGCAGCCCTAGCCAAACGAACACCGGGGAGCTGTTTTTT
d_gene: NA
j_gene: TRBJ2-2
abundance: many
v_gene: TRBV7-2

CDR3aa: CASSFREGSNSPLHF
CDR3nt: TGTGCCAGCAGCTTTCGAGAGGGATCTAATTCACCCCTCCACTTT
d_gene: NA
j_gene: TRBJ1-6
abundance: NA
v_gene: TRBV7-9

CDR3aa: CASSLGLGTSGTGELFF
CDR3nt: TGTGCCAGCAGCTTAGGCCTGGGGACTAGCGGGACCGGGGAGCTGTTTTTT
d_gene: TRBD2
j_gene: TRBJ2-2
abundance: many
v_gene: TRBV7-3

CDR3aa: CASSQGPYGYTF
CDR3nt: TGTGCCAGCAGCCAAGGACCCTATGGCTACACCTTC
d_gene: NA
j_gene: TRBJ1-2
abundance: many
v_gene: TRBV3-1

CDR3aa: CATSATSGGALETQYF
CDR3nt: TGTGCCACCAGTGCTACTAGCGGGGGGGCCCTAGAGACCCAGTACTTC
d_gene: TRBD2
j_gene: TRBJ2-5
abundance: NA
v_gene: TRBV24-1

CDR3aa: CGASELAGTDTQYF
CDR3nt: TGCGGTGCTAGTGAACTAGCCGGCACAGATACGCAGTATTTT
d_gene: NA
j_gene: TRBJ2-3
abundance: NA
v_gene: TRBV20-1

CDR3aa: CASSEVTAIQPQHF
CDR3nt: TGTGCCAGCAGCGAAGTGACAGCCATTCAGCCCCAGCATTTT
d_gene: NA
j_gene: TRBJ1-5
abundance: NA
v_gene: TRBV9

CDR3aa: CASSEQEAAEALF
CDR3nt: TGTGCCAGCAGCGAACAGGAAGCAGCTGAAGCTCTCTTT
d_gene: NA
j_gene: TRBJ1-1
abundance: NA
v_gene: TRBV2

CDR3aa: CASSQDPPFGNSPLHF
CDR3nt: TGTGCCAGCAGCCAAGACCCCCCGTTCGGTAATTCACCCCTCCACTTT
d_gene: NA
j_gene: TRBJ1-6
abundance: many
v_gene: TRBV3-1

CDR3aa: CASSLQAGGINTEAFF
CDR3nt: TGTGCCAGCAGCTTGCAGGCAGGGGGTATAAACACTGAAGCTTTCTTT
d_gene: TRBD1
j_gene: TRBJ1-1
abundance: many
v_gene: TRBV5-8

CDR3aa: CASSLGESAQETQYF
CDR3nt: TGTGCTAGCAGCTTGGGGGAATCCGCCCAAGAGACCCAGTACTTC
d_gene: NA
j_gene: TRBJ2-5
abundance: NA
v_gene: TRBV7-7

CDR3aa: CASNRDRNQPQHF
CDR3nt: TGTGCCAGTAACCGGGACAGAAATCAGCCCCAGCATTTT
d_gene: TRBD1
j_gene: TRBJ1-5
abundance: many
v_gene: TRBV19

CDR3aa: CASSSRTGANTGELFF
CDR3nt: TGTGCCAGCTCATCAAGGACAGGGGCGAACACCGGGGAGCTGTTTTTT
d_gene: TRBD1
j_gene: TRBJ2-2
abundance: NA
v_gene: TRBV18

CDR3aa: CATAPGSPGNTIYF
CDR3nt: TGTGCCACCGCCCCGGGATCTCCTGGAAACACCATATATTTT
d_gene: NA
j_gene: TRBJ1-3
abundance: NA
v_gene: TRBV12-3/TRBV12-4

CDR3aa: CASSAGGGGDYEQYF
CDR3nt: TGTGCCAGCAGCGCCGGGGGGGGAGGGGACTACGAGCAGTACTTC
d_gene: TRBD2
j_gene: TRBJ2-7
abundance: NA
v_gene: TRBV7-3

CDR3aa: CASSTLGQGYGYTF
CDR3nt: TGTGCCAGCAGTACCCTCGGACAGGGCTATGGCTACACCTTC
d_gene: TRBD1
j_gene: TRBJ1-2
abundance: many
v_gene: TRBV12-3/TRBV12-4

CDR3aa: CASSMARGPGNTIYF
CDR3nt: TGTGCCAGTAGTATGGCCAGGGGGCCTGGAAACACCATATATTTT
d_gene: TRBD1
j_gene: TRBJ1-3
abundance: many
v_gene: TRBV19

CDR3aa: CASSEVGLLKDGYTF
CDR3nt: TGTGCCAGCAGTGAAGTGGGGCTACTTAAAGATGGCTACACCTTC
d_gene: NA
j_gene: TRBJ1-2
abundance: many
v_gene: TRBV2

CDR3aa: CATSRVLAGTGYGYTF
CDR3nt: TGTGCCACCAGCAGAGTGTTGGCGGGAACTGGCTATGGCTACACCTTC
d_gene: NA
j_gene: TRBJ1-2
abundance: medium-sized
v_gene: TRBV15

CDR3aa: CASSDRGGENEQFF
CDR3nt: TGTGCCAGCAGTGACCGGGGAGGGGAGAATGAGCAGTTCTTC
d_gene: TRBD2
j_gene: TRBJ2-1
abundance: many
v_gene: TRBV6-4

CDR3aa: CASSQEASGFLGTDTQYF
CDR3nt: TGCGCCAGCAGCCAAGAGGCTAGCGGGTTCTTGGGCACAGATACGCAGTATTTT
d_gene: TRBD2
j_gene: TRBJ2-3
abundance: many
v_gene: TRBV4-3

CDR3aa: CASSTQGITGELFF
CDR3nt: TGTGCCAGCAGTACACAGGGAATCACCGGGGAGCTGTTTTTT
d_gene: NA
j_gene: TRBJ2-2
abundance: many
v_gene: TRBV6-1

CDR3aa: CASSPGKGPQHF
CDR3nt: TGTGCCAGCAGCCCTGGGAAGGGTCCCCAGCATTTT
d_gene: NA
j_gene: TRBJ1-5
abundance: many
v_gene: TRBV3-1

CDR3aa: CSARDMNNEQFF
CDR3nt: TGCAGTGCTAGGGACATGAATAATGAGCAGTTCTTC
d_gene: NA
j_gene: TRBJ2-1
abundance: NA
v_gene: TRBV20-1

CDR3aa: CASSYVRGSAVDTDTQYF
CDR3nt: TGTGCCAGCAGTTACGTCCGGGGAAGCGCGGTGGACACAGATACGCAGTATTTT
d_gene: NA
j_gene: TRBJ2-3
abundance: many
v_gene: TRBV6-5

CDR3aa: CATSSAGYTGELFF
CDR3nt: TGTGCCACCAGCAGCGCAGGGTACACCGGGGAGCTGTTTTTT
d_gene: NA
j_gene: TRBJ2-2
abundance: NA
v_gene: TRBV15

CDR3aa: CSASPRGLDIQYF
CDR3nt: TGCAGTGCTAGTCCCAGGGGGCTAGACATTCAGTACTTC
d_gene: TRBD1
j_gene: TRBJ2-4
abundance: once
v_gene: TRBV20-1

CDR3aa: CASSDPRLTGGIHPDTQYF
CDR3nt: TGTGCCAGCAGCGACCCTAGACTCACAGGGGGGATCCATCCAGATACGCAGTATTTT
d_gene: TRBD1
j_gene: TRBJ2-3
abundance: many
v_gene: TRBV5-6

CDR3aa: CSVNRGGEKLFF
CDR3nt: TGCAGTGTTAACAGGGGAGGTGAAAAACTGTTTTTT
d_gene: TRBD1
j_gene: TRBJ1-4
abundance: NA
v_gene: TRBV20-1

CDR3aa: CASSVDGGLGQPQYF
CDR3nt: TGTGCCAGCAGCGTAGACGGGGGCTTAGGTCAGCCCCAGTACTTC
d_gene: NA
j_gene: TRBJ2-5
abundance: once
v_gene: TRBV9

CDR3aa: CSARPARSAAETQYF
CDR3nt: TGCAGTGCTAGACCGGCCAGATCGGCGGCAGAGACCCAGTACTTC
d_gene: NA
j_gene: TRBJ2-5
abundance: many
v_gene: TRBV20-1

CDR3aa: CASSQQNEVGETQYF
CDR3nt: TGTGCCAGCAGCCAGCAGAACGAGGTCGGGGAGACCCAGTACTTC
d_gene: NA
j_gene: TRBJ2-5
abundance: NA
v_gene: TRBV7-9

CDR3aa: CASSIVSGQGGYGYTF
CDR3nt: TGTGCCAGTAGTATTGTATCGGGACAGGGGGGCTATGGCTACACCTTC
d_gene: TRBD1
j_gene: TRBJ1-2
abundance: NA
v_gene: TRBV19

CDR3aa: CASSAYRGKYNEQFF
CDR3nt: TGTGCCAGCAGTGCTTACAGGGGGAAATACAATGAGCAGTTCTTC
d_gene: TRBD1
j_gene: TRBJ2-1
abundance: many
v_gene: TRBV2

CDR3aa: CASSPGLTGGSYEQYF
CDR3nt: TGCGCCAGCAGCCCGGGACTGACCGGGGGTTCCTACGAGCAGTACTTC
d_gene: NA
j_gene: TRBJ2-7
abundance: NA
v_gene: TRBV4-3

CDR3aa: CSARDARGQYF
CDR3nt: TGCAGTGCTAGAGATGCCAGGGGGCAGTACTTC
d_gene: NA
j_gene: TRBJ2-7
abundance: NA
v_gene: TRBV20-1